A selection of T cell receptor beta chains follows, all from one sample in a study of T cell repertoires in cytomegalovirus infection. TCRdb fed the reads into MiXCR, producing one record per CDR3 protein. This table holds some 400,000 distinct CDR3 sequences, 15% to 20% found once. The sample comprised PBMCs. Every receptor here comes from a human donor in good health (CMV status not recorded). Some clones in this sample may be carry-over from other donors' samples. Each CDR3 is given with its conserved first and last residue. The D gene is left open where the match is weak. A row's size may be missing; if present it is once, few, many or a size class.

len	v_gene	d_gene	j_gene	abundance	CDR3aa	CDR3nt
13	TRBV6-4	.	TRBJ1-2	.	CASSDGIDYGYTF	TGTGCCAGCAGTGACGGGATAGACTATGGCTACACCTTC
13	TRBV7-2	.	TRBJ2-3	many	CASSQARFDTQYF	TGTGCCAGCAGCCAAGCTAGGTTTGATACGCAGTATTTT
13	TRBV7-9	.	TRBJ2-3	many	CASSPWDGDTQYF	TGTGCCAGCAGCCCCTGGGATGGAGATACGCAGTATTTT
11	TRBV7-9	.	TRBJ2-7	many	CASQGSYEQYF	TGTGCCAGCCAGGGGTCCTACGAGCAGTACTTC
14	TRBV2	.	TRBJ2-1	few	CASQEEPSYNEQFF	TGTGCCAGTCAGGAGGAACCCTCCTACAATGAGCAGTTCTTC
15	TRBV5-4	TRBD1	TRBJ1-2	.	CASSPTGTLWYGYTF	TGTGCCAGCAGCCCGACAGGGACCTTATGGTATGGCTACACCTTC
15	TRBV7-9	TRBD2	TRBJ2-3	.	CASSLGTSTTDTQYF	TGTGCCAGCAGCTTAGGGACTAGTACCACAGATACGCAGTATTTT
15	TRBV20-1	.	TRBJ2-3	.	CSARDHSAGTDTQYF	TGCAGTGCTAGAGATCACAGCGCCGGCACAGATACGCAGTATTTT
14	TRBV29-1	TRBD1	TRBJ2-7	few	CSVVAGQGGGEQYF	TGCAGCGTTGTGGCGGGACAGGGTGGTGGAGAGCAGTACTTC
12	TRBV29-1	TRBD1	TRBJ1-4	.	CSVGSSGGKLFF	TGCAGCGTTGGATCATCAGGGGGTAAACTGTTTTTT
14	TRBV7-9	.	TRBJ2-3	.	CASSGSRSTDTQYF	TGTGCCAGCAGCGGCTCTAGGAGCACAGATACGCAGTATTTT
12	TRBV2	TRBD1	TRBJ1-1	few	CATTGAHTEAFF	TGTGCCACCACAGGGGCCCACACTGAAGCTTTCTTT
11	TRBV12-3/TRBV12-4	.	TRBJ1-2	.	CASSLNGGYTF	TGTGCCAGCAGTTTAAACGGTGGCTACACCTTC
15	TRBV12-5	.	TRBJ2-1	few	CASGLFPGQRGEQFF	TGTGCTAGTGGTTTGTTTCCCGGCCAGAGGGGTGAGCAGTTCTTC
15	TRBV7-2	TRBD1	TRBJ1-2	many	CASSPRGRFLYGYTF	TGTGCCAGCAGCCCAAGGGGGCGATTCCTCTATGGCTACACCTTC
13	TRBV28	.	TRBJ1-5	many	CASSLVGSWPQHF	TGTGCCAGCAGTTTAGTAGGCAGTTGGCCCCAGCATTTT
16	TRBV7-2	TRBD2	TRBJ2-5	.	CASSLRLAGDLETQYF	TGTGCCAGCAGCTTAAGGCTAGCGGGGGACTTAGAGACCCAGTACTTC
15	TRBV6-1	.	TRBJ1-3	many	CASSPQNRIGNTIYF	TGTGCCAGCAGTCCTCAGAACAGGATTGGAAACACCATATATTTT
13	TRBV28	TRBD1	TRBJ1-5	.	CASQGQITQPQHF	TGTGCCAGCCAGGGACAGATCACTCAGCCCCAGCATTTT
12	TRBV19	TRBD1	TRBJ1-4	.	CASGQGGEKLFF	TGTGCCAGTGGACAGGGCGGTGAAAAACTGTTTTTT
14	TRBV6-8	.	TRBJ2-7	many	CASTCLGGMYEQYF	TGTGCCAGCACTTGCCTCGGGGGCATGTACGAGCAGTACTTC
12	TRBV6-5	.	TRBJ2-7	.	CASSPNEGEQYF	TGTGCCAGCAGTCCAAATGAGGGGGAGCAGTACTTC
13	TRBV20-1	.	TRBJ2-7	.	CSASHRATYEQYF	TGCAGTGCCAGCCACCGGGCCACCTACGAGCAGTACTTC
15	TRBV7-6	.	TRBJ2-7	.	CASSAPSASSYEQYF	TGTGCCAGCAGCGCCCCTAGCGCCAGCTCCTACGAGCAGTACTTC
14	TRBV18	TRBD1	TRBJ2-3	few	CASSRTGRADTQYF	TGTGCCAGCTCACGGACAGGGAGAGCAGATACGCAGTATTTT
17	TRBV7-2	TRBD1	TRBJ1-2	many	CASSLGGQGGGVGGYTF	TGTGCCAGCAGCTTAGGGGGACAGGGAGGAGGTGTGGGTGGCTACACCTTC
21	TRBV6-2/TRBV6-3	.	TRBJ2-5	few	CASSYDQGKGRLPFGQETQYF	TGTGCCAGCAGTTACGACCAAGGAAAGGGCCGACTCCCTTTCGGGCAAGAGACCCAGTACTTC
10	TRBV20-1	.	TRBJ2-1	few	CSASHNEQFF	TGCAGTGCGTCTCACAATGAGCAGTTCTTC
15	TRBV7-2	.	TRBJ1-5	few	CASSRGWGPNQPQHF	TGTGCCAGCAGCCGCGGATGGGGGCCCAATCAGCCCCAGCATTTT
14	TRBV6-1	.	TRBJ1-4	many	CASRPADHNEKLFF	TGTGCCAGCAGACCGGCGGACCATAATGAAAAACTGTTTTTT
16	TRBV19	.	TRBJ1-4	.	CASSIPRGQNLEKLFF	TGTGCCAGTAGTATACCCCGTGGACAGAATCTAGAAAAACTGTTTTTT
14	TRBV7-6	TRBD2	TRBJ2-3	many	CASSLVPGGDTQYF	TGTGCCAGCAGCTTAGTTCCGGGAGGAGATACGCAGTATTTT
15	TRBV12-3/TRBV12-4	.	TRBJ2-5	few	CASSLAGPGRETQYF	TGTGCCAGCAGTTTGGCAGGGCCAGGTAGAGAGACCCAGTACTTC
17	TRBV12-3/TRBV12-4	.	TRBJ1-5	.	CASSLWATPSGNQPQHF	.
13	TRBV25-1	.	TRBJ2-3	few	CASSESGTDTQYF	TGTGCCAGCAGTGAATCCGGCACAGATACGCAGTATTTT
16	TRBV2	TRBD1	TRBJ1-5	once	CASGADRALGNQPQHF	TGTGCCAGCGGGGCCGACAGGGCGTTAGGCAATCAGCCCCAGCATTTT
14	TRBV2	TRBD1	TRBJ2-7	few	CASNGQGASYEQYF	TGTGCCAGCAATGGGCAGGGGGCCTCCTACGAGCAGTACTTC
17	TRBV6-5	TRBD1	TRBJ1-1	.	CASSYSQTGGADTEAFF	TGTGCCAGCAGTTACTCGCAAACAGGGGGCGCGGACACTGAAGCTTTCTTT
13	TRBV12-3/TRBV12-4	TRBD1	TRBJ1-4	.	CASTTGGGEKLFF	TGTGCCAGCACTACAGGGGGGGGTGAAAAACTGTTTTTT
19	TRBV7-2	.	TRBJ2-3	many	CASSLARRRGLGFTDTQYF	TGTGCCAGCAGCTTAGCTAGGCGCAGGGGATTAGGATTCACAGATACGCAGTATTTT
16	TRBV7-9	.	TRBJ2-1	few	CASTPLGQLNYNEQFF	TGTGCCAGCACCCCCCTTGGACAGCTTAACTACAATGAGCAGTTCTTC
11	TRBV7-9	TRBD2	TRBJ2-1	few	CASSLAGGQFF	TGTGCCAGCAGTCTGGCGGGGGGGCAGTTCTTC
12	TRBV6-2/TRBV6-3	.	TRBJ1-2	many	CASSPGARGYTF	TGTGCCAGCAGTCCGGGGGCTCGTGGCTACACCTTC
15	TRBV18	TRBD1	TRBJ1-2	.	CASSPPGGWYYGYTF	TGTGCCAGCTCACCCCCAGGGGGCTGGTACTATGGCTACACCTTC
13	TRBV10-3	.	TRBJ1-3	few	CAISESGRNTIYF	TGTGCCATCAGTGAGTCCGGCAGAAACACCATATATTTT
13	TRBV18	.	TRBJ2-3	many	CASSPSNTDTQYF	TGTGCCAGCAGCCCCTCCAACACAGATACGCAGTATTTT
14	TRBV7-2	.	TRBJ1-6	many	CASSLYTNNSPLHF	TGTGCCAGCAGCTTATATACGAATAATTCACCCCTCCACTTT
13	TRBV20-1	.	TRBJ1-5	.	CSANKGGGQPQHF	TGCAGTGCCAATAAGGGGGGAGGTCAGCCCCAGCATTTT
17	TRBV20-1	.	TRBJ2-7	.	CSARKEAFRGSPYEQYF	TGCAGTGCTAGAAAGGAAGCTTTTAGGGGGTCCCCCTACGAGCAGTACTTC
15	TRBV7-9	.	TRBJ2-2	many	CASSLVYSDTGELFF	TGTGCCAGCAGCTTAGTTTACTCGGACACCGGGGAGCTGTTTTTT
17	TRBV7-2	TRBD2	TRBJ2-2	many	CASSLVGGTSGTGELFF	TGTGCCAGCAGCTTAGTCGGGGGGACCTCTGGCACCGGGGAGCTGTTTTTT
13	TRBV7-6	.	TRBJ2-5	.	CASSQANDETQYF	TGTGCCAGCAGTCAAGCTAACGATGAGACCCAGTACTTC
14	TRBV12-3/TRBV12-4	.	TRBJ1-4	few	CASTQGLANEKLFF	TGTGCCAGCACCCAGGGTTTAGCTAATGAAAAACTGTTTTTT
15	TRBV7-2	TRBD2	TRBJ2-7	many	CASSRRLAESYEQYF	TGTGCCAGCAGCCGGAGGCTAGCGGAGTCCTACGAGCAGTACTTC
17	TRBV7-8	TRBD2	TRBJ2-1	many	CASSSPGLGLSYNEQFF	TGTGCCAGCAGCTCTCCGGGACTAGGGCTCTCCTACAATGAGCAGTTCTTC
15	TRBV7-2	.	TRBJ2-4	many	CASSLARLAKNIQYF	TGTGCCAGCAGCTTAGCCAGGCTAGCCAAAAACATTCAGTACTTC
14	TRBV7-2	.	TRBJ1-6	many	CASSLDRPQGTLHF	TGTGCCAGCAGCTTAGACCGACCTCAAGGCACCCTCCACTTT
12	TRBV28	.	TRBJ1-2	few	CASSSPGHGYTF	TGTGCCAGCAGTTCGCCGGGACATGGCTACACCTTC
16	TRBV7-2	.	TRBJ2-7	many	CASSQGGGTTPYEQYF	TGTGCCAGCAGCCAAGGGGGCGGGACCACCCCCTACGAGCAGTACTTC